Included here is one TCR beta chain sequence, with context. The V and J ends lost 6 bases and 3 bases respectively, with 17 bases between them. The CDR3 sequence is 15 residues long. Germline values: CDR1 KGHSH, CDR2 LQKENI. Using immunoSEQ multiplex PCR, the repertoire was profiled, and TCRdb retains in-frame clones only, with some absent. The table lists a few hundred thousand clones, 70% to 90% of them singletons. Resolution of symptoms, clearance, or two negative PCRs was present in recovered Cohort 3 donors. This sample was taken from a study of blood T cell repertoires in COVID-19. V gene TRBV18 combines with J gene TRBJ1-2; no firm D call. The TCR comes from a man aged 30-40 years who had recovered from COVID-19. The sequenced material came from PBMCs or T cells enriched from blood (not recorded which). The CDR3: CASSPGAGKDYGYTF. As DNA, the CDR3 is TGTGCCAGCTCTCCGGGAGCGGGCAAGGACTATGGCTACACCTTC.